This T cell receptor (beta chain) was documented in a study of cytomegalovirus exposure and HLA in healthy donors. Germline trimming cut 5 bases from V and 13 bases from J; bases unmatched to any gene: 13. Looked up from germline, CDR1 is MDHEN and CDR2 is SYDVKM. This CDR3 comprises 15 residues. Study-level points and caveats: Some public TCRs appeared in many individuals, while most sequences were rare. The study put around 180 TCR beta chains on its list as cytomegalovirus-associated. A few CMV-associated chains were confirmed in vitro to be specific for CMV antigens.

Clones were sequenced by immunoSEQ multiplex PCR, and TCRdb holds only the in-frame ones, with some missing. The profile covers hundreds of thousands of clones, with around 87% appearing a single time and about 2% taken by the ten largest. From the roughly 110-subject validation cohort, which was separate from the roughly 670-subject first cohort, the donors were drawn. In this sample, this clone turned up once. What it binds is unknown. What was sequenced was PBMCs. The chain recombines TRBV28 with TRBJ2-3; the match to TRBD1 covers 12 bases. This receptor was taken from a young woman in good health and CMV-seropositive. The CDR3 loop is CASSANAGTGGRKYF. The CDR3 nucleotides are TGTGCCAGCAGTGCCAATGCCGGGACAGGGGGCCGAAAGTATTTT.